This T cell receptor beta chain is drawn from a study of blood T cell repertoires in COVID-19. Recruits, aged roughly 18 to 95 years, lived in 20 to 30 US areas. Cohorts were assigned according to the clinical history that participants reported. During the 2 weeks before they entered the study, exposed participants had met someone with a PCR-confirmed or clinician-diagnosed COVID-19 case. V shed 4 bases and J shed 0 bases, with 3 bases lying between them. The CDR3 has 13 residues. In the original analysis: Amplification with reference gene primers provided the estimates of nucleated cell counts. Profiling relied on immunoSEQ multiplex PCR, and the TCRdb table lists in-frame clones only, not all of them. V, J and clone size derive from that table, while D and trimming were established from the DNA sequence. The sample records fewer than 300,000 clones, roughly 80% being singletons.

This receptor was taken from a man in his forties or fifties who had been exposed to COVID-19. J is TRBJ2-2 and V is TRBV12-3 or TRBV12-4, with D unresolved. Source material: PBMCs or T cells enriched from blood (not recorded which). The CDR3 sequence is CASSSSNTGELFF. Here the CDR3 DNA reads TGTGCCAGCAGTTCATCGAACACCGGGGAGCTGTTTTTT.